The rows below give T cell receptor beta chains drawn from one sample of a study of OX40 agonist ivuxolimab in advanced cancers. Profiled with immunoSEQ multiplex PCR; TCRdb holds only in-frame clones, not every one. This table holds around 46,000 clones, 70% to 85% found once. This specimen consisted of CD4+ or CD8+ T cells sorted from blood, obtained in a trial of the OX40 agonist ivuxolimab. The origin of the receptors is an adult with an advanced solid tumor such as melanoma, head and neck, liver or kidney cancer. Each CDR3 is given with its conserved first and last residue. A D gene is named only where the DNA matches it firmly. Clone size is stated in some rows and not others, as once, few, many or a class when expanded.

. | . | TRBJ1-6 | TRBV5-5 | 16 | CASSLLSSGPNSPLHF | TGTGCCAGCAGCTTGCTGAGCTCAGGGCCCAATTCACCCCTCCACTTT
few | . | TRBJ1-1 | TRBV19 | 11 | CASTGYTEAFF | TGTGCCAGTACTGGGTACACTGAAGCTTTCTTT
once | . | TRBJ2-3 | TRBV6-5 | 13 | CASSYAVSDTQYF | TGTGCCAGCAGTTACGCAGTTTCAGATACGCAGTATTTT
medium-sized | . | TRBJ1-2 | TRBV30 | 11 | CAWSVLSGYTF | TGTGCCTGGAGTGTACTTAGTGGCTACACCTTC
. | . | TRBJ1-1 | TRBV5-4 | 16 | CASSLPYGGEGSEAFF | TGTGCCAGCAGCCTCCCTTACGGGGGGGAAGGTAGTGAAGCTTTCTTT
few | . | TRBJ1-1 | TRBV19 | 15 | CASSDRRAGNTEAFF | TGTGCCAGTAGCGACAGGCGAGCCGGGAACACTGAAGCTTTCTTT
once | TRBD1 | TRBJ1-1 | TRBV15 | 17 | CATSRDPRGRPNTEAFF | TGTGCCACCAGCAGAGATCCGAGGGGGCGCCCGAACACTGAAGCTTTCTTT
. | TRBD2 | TRBJ2-1 | TRBV6-5 | 15 | CASSPTSGVYNEQFF | TGTGCCAGCAGCCCAACCAGCGGGGTCTACAATGAGCAGTTCTTC
. | TRBD1 | TRBJ2-7 | TRBV6-5 | 15 | CASSYSRDRAYGVYF | TGTGCCAGCAGTTACTCCCGGGACAGGGCCTACGGGGTGTACTTC
. | TRBD1 | TRBJ1-2 | TRBV6-1 | 14 | CASREGTGGQGYTF | TGTGCCAGCAGGGAAGGCACAGGGGGACAAGGCTACACCTTC
. | TRBD2 | TRBJ2-7 | TRBV29-1 | 15 | CSVVMMVAGDYEQYF | TGCAGCGTTGTAATGATGGTAGCGGGGGACTACGAGCAGTACTTC
. | TRBD1 | TRBJ1-4 | TRBV25-1 | 15 | CASSEYRGRGEKLFF | TGTGCCAGCAGTGAATATAGGGGGCGCGGTGAAAAACTGTTTTTT
. | . | TRBJ1-5 | TRBV7-9 | 13 | CASSSEVDQPQHF | TGTGCCAGCAGCAGTGAAGTGGATCAGCCCCAGCATTTT